The source of this T cell receptor beta chain is a study of blood T cell repertoires in COVID-19. About the study: COVID-19 samples, acute and convalescent, were from the United States, Italy and Spain. T cells, B-cell-depleted T cells, or PBMCs provided the cDNA or gDNA that served as material.

How the authors handled the data: Cell counts per sample came from amplifying reference gene primers. TCRdb keeps only in-frame clones here, not all; method: immunoSEQ multiplex PCR. Clone size and V and J calls were adopted from that table, with D and trimming inferred from the DNA. Among 75,000 to 90,000 clones listed, around 91% were seen once. This receptor was taken from a woman aged 50 to 60 in a cohort sampled during active COVID-19. What was sequenced was peripheral blood.

CDR3 coding DNA: TGTGCCAGCAGTCAACAGGGCAACGAGCAGTACTTC. Encoded protein: CASSQQGNEQYF. The rearrangement joins TRBV11-2 to TRBJ2-7, with D possibly being TRBD1 (6 bases). Germline V CDR1 and CDR2: SGHAT, FQNNGV. Trimming took 6 bases from V and 5 from J, leaving 11 bases between them. CDR3 length: 12 amino acids.